This T cell receptor beta chain was identified in a study of regulatory T cells in long-lasting Graves disease. Study results and caveats: Patients with persistent disease shared 2,500 to 3,500 public clonotypes, outpacing the approximately 870 shared by new patients.

In its sample, this clonotype was seen many times. Its antigen is unknown. Building the TCR beta libraries relied on iRepertoire HTBI primers, and CDR3 regions underwent Arm-PCR. TCRdb processed the multiplex PCR reads anew with MiXCR; each CDR3 protein has one entry. The repertoire holds 350,000 to 400,000 distinct CDR3 sequences, with roughly a sixth as singletons. Sample time point: newly diagnosed GD, antithyroid drugs for less than 3 months. PBMCs provided the RNA from which the TCR library was made. EDTA tubes received approximately 9 milliliters of drawn peripheral blood. The CDR3 consists of 16 residues. Germline V lookup: CDR1 SGHNT, CDR2 YYREEE (reference sequence). V lost 3 bases and J lost 5, with 17 bases in between.

The TCR originated in a female donor with Graves disease. The sample consisted of peripheral blood mononuclear cells (PBMCs), taken at new diagnosis, from a patient treated with antithyroid drugs. This chain links TRBV5-4 with TRBJ2-2, with a tentative D call TRBD2 (6 bases). The CDR3 region has the DNA TGTGCCAGCAGCTCCCAACTAGCCGGGATTACCGGGGAGCTGTTTTTT. Its protein product is CASSSQLAGITGELFF.